Reported below is one T cell receptor beta chain. Its antigen is unidentified. How the authors handled the data: There were no quality scores in the junction-only immunoSEQ sequences, so filtering differed. The method was immunoSEQ multiplex PCR; TCRdb's version includes in-frame clones alone and lacks a portion of them. From that table come the V and J calls and clone size; the DNA was used to work out D and trimming. There are around 1.9 million clones in the sample; just under 95% occur only once, and more than 1.5% lies in the top ten. This entry belongs to a study of shared clonotypes between healthy human individuals. About the research overall: Each donor's CD4 naive and CD4 memory cells filled three plates apiece, CD8 naive two, and CD8 memory one.

Study-wide points: Some clonotypes were shared by all four sorted-subset donors, while others were not shared. The non-shared ones had lower generation probabilities than the shared ones. Only blood samples were collected, and tissue repertoires likely differ.

Positive CCR7 selection of CD45RO-negative cells yielded the naive CD8 cells, and terminally differentiated effector memory CD45RA+ cells were excluded. The CDR3 covers 14 residues. Trimming removed 2 bases at V and 5 bases at J, with 9 bases between. The V gene's germline CDR1 is MDHEN and CDR2 SYDVKM. The receptor was derived from a man younger than 35 in good health. Some clones in this sample may be carry-over from other donors' samples. Input material: naive CD8+ T cells from PBMCs. The chain links TRBV28 to TRBJ1-4; tentative D call: TRBD1 (6 bases). The CDR3 loop reads CASSLRGINEKLFF. DNA of the CDR3: TGTGCCAGCAGTTTAAGGGGGATCAATGAAAAACTGTTTTTT. The full variable domain, its missing parts supplied by reference TRBV28 and TRBJ1-4, is DVKVTQSSRYLVKRTGEKVFLECVQDMDHENMFWYRQDPGLGLRLIYFSYDVKMKEKGDIPEGYSVSREKKERFSLILESASTNQTSMYLCASSLRGINEKLFFGSGTQLSVL.